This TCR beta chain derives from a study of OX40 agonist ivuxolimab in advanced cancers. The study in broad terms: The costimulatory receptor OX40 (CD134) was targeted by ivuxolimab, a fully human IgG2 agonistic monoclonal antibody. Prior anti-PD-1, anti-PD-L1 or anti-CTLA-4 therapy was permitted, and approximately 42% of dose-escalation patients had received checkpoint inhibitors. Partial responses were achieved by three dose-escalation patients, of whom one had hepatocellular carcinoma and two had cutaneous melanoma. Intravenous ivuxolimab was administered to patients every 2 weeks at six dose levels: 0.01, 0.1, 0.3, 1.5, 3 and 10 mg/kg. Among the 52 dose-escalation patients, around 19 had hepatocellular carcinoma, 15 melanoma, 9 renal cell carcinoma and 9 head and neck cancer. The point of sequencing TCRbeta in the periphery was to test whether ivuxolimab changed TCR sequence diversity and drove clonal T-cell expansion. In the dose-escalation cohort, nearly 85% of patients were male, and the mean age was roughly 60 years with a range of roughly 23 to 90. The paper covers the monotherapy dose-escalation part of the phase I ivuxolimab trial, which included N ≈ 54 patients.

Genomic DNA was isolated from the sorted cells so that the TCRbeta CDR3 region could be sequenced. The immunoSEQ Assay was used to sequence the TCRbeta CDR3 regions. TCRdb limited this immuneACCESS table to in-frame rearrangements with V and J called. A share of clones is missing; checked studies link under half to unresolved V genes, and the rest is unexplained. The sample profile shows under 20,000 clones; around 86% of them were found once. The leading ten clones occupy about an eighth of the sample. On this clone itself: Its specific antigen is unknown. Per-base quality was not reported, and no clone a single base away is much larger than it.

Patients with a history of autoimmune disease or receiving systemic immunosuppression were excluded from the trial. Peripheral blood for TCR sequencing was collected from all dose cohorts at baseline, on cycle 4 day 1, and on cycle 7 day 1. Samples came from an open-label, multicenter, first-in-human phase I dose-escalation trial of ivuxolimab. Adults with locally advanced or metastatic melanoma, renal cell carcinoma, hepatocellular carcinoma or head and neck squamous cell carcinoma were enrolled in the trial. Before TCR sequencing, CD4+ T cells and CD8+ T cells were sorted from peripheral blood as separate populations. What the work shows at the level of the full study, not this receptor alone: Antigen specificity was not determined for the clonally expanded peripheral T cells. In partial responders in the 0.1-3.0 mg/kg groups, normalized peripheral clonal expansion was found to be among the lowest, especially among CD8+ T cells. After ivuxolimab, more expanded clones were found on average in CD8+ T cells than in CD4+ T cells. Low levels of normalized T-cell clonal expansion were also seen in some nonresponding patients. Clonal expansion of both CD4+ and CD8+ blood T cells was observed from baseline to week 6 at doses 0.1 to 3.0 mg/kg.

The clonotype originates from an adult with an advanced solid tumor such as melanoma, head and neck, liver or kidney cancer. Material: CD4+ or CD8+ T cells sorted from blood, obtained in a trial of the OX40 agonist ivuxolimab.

The DNA sequence follows: TGTGCCAGCAGCTTAAGTATGGGACGGAACAATGAGCAGTTCTTC. Translated, it reads CASSLSMGRNNEQFF. The V and J segments used are TRBV7-9 and TRBJ2-1, with the D segment possibly TRBD1 or TRBD2, each aligning over 5 bases. The CDR3 numbers 15 residues from cysteine through phenylalanine. Only the CDR3 part of the read is kept: 45 bases, read in frame from the first base. Reading the germline V gene (reference sequence) gives CDR1 SEHNR and CDR2 FQNEAQ. V loses 2 bases of germline sequence and J loses 5 bases, and the interval between the two ends is 13 bases.